This T cell receptor beta chain was captured in a study of T cells in Graves' hyperthyroidism and ophthalmopathy. Study as a whole: Prior to any treatment, at the point of initial diagnosis, peripheral blood was collected. General study results and limits: Ophthalmopathy got predicted by the model a median roughly six months before its onset. Classification by a 13 V-J model distinguished ophthalmopathy from stable hyperthyroidism.

This clonotype was detected only a few times. Its specificity is unknown. Trimming shortened V by 6 bases and J by 4 bases, and 9 bases separated the two germline ends. The CDR3 covers 12 residues. CDR1 is DFQATT, CDR2 SNEGSKA, per germline (reference sequence). Amplified TCR beta CDR3 regions derived from RNA transcripts. A set of HTBI primers served as the primers for a first-round RT-PCR of the TCR CDR3. Via MiXCR, TCRdb re-called the multiplex PCR reads, giving one row per CDR3 protein. Here the sample spans some 530,000 distinct CDR3 sequences, about 22% being singletons. The clonotype originates from a woman aged 65 to 85 with Graves' ophthalmopathy. Source material: blood. The V and J genes are TRBV20-1 and TRBJ2-2; the D is unclear. The CDR3 DNA is TGCAGTGCCTATTGGGTCACCGGGGAGCTGTTTTTT. Its translation: CSAYWVTGELFF.